One sample yielded the 29 T cell receptor beta chains listed below, sequenced in a study of radiation and T cells in renal cell carcinoma. Noted treatment: treatment-naive control, cytoreductive nephrectomy. The table came from immunoSEQ multiplex PCR; TCRdb's copy has only in-frame clones and leaves some out. The table shows roughly 14,000 clones, with roughly three fifths occurring only once. Sequencing used tumor tissue, obtained from a patient whose treatment was nephrectomy without radiotherapy. These receptors were collected from a man in his fifties with renal cell carcinoma.

The rearrangement links TRBV5-1 to TRBJ2-7; D uncertain. The CDR3 contains 14 residues. V lost 2 bases and J lost 0, with 9 bases in between. Germline V gives CDR1 SGHRS, CDR2 YFSETQ. This CDR3 reads CASSFSLSSYEQYF. CDR3 DNA sequence: TGCGCCAGCAGCTTCAGTCTCTCCTCCTACGAGCAGTACTTC.

As for this clone: One junction end disagrees with the germline gene, perhaps due to a read error. The rearrangement joins TRBV10-3 to TRBJ2-3; no clear D. There are 11 residues in the CDR3. From germline, CDR1 is ENHRY and CDR2 SYGVKD. The chain's CDR3 is CASSVADTQYF. CDR3 nucleotide sequence: TGTGCCAGCAGTGTGGCAGATACGCAGTATTTT.

The chain carries TRBV5-6 and TRBJ1-1, with a tentative D call TRBD1 (5 bases). The V end lost 4 bases, the J end lost 7 bases, and 14 bases lay between the germline ends. Germline V CDR1 and CDR2: SGHDT, YYEEEE. This CDR3 is 13 amino acids long. CDR3 coding DNA: TGTGCCAGCAGCCCCCGGGACGTGGGTGAAGCTTTCTTT. Translation gives CASSPRDVGEAFF.

The chain employs TRBV9 and TRBJ2-1; no reliable D call. V was trimmed by 3 bases and J by 0 bases, leaving 7 bases between them. From germline, CDR1 is SGDLS and CDR2 YYNGEE. This CDR3 region has 14 residues. The CDR3 loop reads CASSGSSSYNEQFF. CDR3 DNA: TGTGCCAGCAGCGGCAGTAGCTCCTACAATGAGCAGTTCTTC.

On this clone itself: One end of the junction does not line up with germline, which may come from a read error. The V call is TRBV7-2, the J call TRBJ1-5, with TRBD1 matching over 9 bases. Germline CDR1 and CDR2: SGHTA and FQGNSA. The length of the CDR3 is 16 residues. The CDR3 loop reads CASSQGGTGRNQPQHF. The CDR3 DNA sequence: TGCGCCAGCAGCCAAGGCGGGACAGGGCGAAATCAGCCCCAGCATTTT.

The chain has TRBV14 and TRBJ2-5, with D possibly TRBD1 on 5 matching bases. CDR1 and CDR2 (germline): SGHDN, FVKESK. Trimming removed 3 bases from V and 2 bases from J, with 13 bases in between. This CDR3 has 15 residues. CDR3 sequence reads: CASSHQGPSQETQYF. The CDR3 DNA reads TGTGCCAGCAGCCACCAGGGTCCCTCTCAAGAGACCCAGTACTTC. Full variable domain (remainder filled in from reference TRBV14 and TRBJ2-5): EAGVTQFPSHSVIEKGQTVTLRCDPISGHDNLYWYRRVMGKEIKFLLHFVKESKQDESGMPNNRFLAERTGGTYSTLKVQPAELEDSGVYFCASSHQGPSQETQYFGPGTRLLVL.

This sequence joins TRBV11-2 and TRBJ1-2, with TRBD1 matching 10 bases. The CDR3 covers 15 residues. CDR1 is SGHAT, CDR2 FQNNGV, per germline. V was pared by 1 base and J by 7 bases, with 6 bases of the junction left unmatched. This CDR3 is CASSLGMTGGSGYTF. As DNA, the CDR3 is TGTGCCAGCAGCTTAGGCATGACAGGGGGCAGTGGCTACACCTTC.

Here the CDR3 reads CASRWGTNTEAFF. The CDR3, as DNA: TGTGCCAGCAGATGGGGGACGAACACTGAAGCTTTCTTT. The rearrangement uses TRBV14 and TRBJ1-1, with D possibly matching TRBD1 (5 bases). This CDR3 has 13 residues. Germline lookup yields CDR1 SGHDN and CDR2 FVKESK. Trimming removed 6 bases at V and 1 base at J, with 9 bases between.

A note on this clone: Other nucleotide sequences in the sample specify the same CDR3. The V gene is TRBV15, the J gene TRBJ2-4; the match to TRBD2 covers 11 bases. Germline values: CDR1 LNHNV, CDR2 YYDKDF (reference sequence). The CDR3 is made up of 17 amino acids. J lost 1 base, V lost 0 bases, and 2 bases had no gene match. DNA for the CDR3: TGTGCCACCAGCAGAGAATTAGCGGGAGGGGCCAAAAACATTCAGTACTTC. This translates into CATSRELAGGAKNIQYF.

This sequence joins TRBV6-6 and TRBJ1-1; 7 bases line up with TRBD1. The germline V gene has CDR1 MNHNY and CDR2 SVGAGI (reference sequence). V was clipped by 6 bases and J by 0 bases; unmatched bases: 7. The CDR3 sequence is 15 residues long. CDR3 nucleotides: TGTGCCAGCAGGCTTCCGGGACAGCTGAACACTGAAGCTTTCTTT. Protein: CASRLPGQLNTEAFF.

J is TRBJ1-5 and V is TRBV2, with D unresolved. There are 14 residues in the CDR3. Between the trimmed V and J ends, which lost 6 bases and 2 bases, there was a span of 11 bases. Germline V lookup: CDR1 SNHLY, CDR2 FYNNEI. CDR3 in amino acids: CASRGGSRNQPQHF. CDR3 bases: TGTGCCAGCAGGGGTGGATCACGCAATCAGCCCCAGCATTTT.

This clone has a handful of counts. The chain is built from TRBV5-4 and TRBJ2-1; 11 bases line up with TRBD2. Germline V lookup: CDR1 SGHNT, CDR2 YYREEE (reference sequence). CDR3 size: 15 residues. Losses at the gene ends were 7 bases for V and 5 bases for J; bases not matched to a gene: 8. The DNA for the CDR3 is TGTGCCAGCGCCGGGACTAGCGGCAACAACAATGAGCAGTTCTTC. Translated, it gives CASAGTSGNNNEQFF.

The chain employs TRBV11-1 and TRBJ2-5; D may be TRBD2 (5 bases). The CDR3 has 15 residues. Per germline, CDR1 SGHAT and CDR2 FQDESV (reference sequence). V gave up 4 bases and J gave up 0 bases, with 12 bases separating them. The CDR3: CASSSQTMYQETQYF. The DNA of the CDR3 is TGTGCCAGCAGCTCCCAGACTATGTACCAAGAGACCCAGTACTTC.

Here the CDR3 DNA reads TGTGCCAGCAGCTTAGTGTTTTCGCTGTACGAGCAGTACTTC. It translates to CASSLVFSLYEQYF. The chain employs TRBV7-2 and TRBJ2-7; D is ambiguous. Trimming removed 1 base at V and 4 bases at J, with 11 bases between. Germline assignment: CDR1 SGHTA and CDR2 FQGNSA. This CDR3 comprises 14 residues.

This clone is a singleton in its sample. In DNA form, the CDR3 reads TGTGCCAGCAGTACCCCGATAGAATTCATAACGAGGGCTGAAGCTTTCTTT. Translation: CASSTPIEFITRAEAFF. The V call is TRBV2, the J call TRBJ1-1; D remains ambiguous. V lost 5 bases, J lost 6 bases, and 25 bases lay in between. The germline V gene encodes CDR1 SNHLY and CDR2 FYNNEI. The CDR3 runs to 17 residues.

The V and J genes are TRBV1 and TRBJ2-7; the table gives TRBD1 as D, unverified against the DNA. TRBV1 is noted as a pseudogene. The CDR3 extends over 15 amino acids. This CDR3 is CTSSHGRGRSYEQYF. In DNA, the CDR3 is TGCACCAGCAGCCATGGCAGGGGACGATCCTACGAGCAGTACTTC.

This clone showed up just a few times. The J gene is TRBJ2-5, the V gene TRBV28; the D is unclear. Trimming took 2 bases from V and 4 from J, leaving 8 bases between them. The germline V gene has CDR1 MDHEN and CDR2 SYDVKM. The CDR3 consists of 13 residues. CDR3 bases: TGTGCCAGCAGTTTACCACCCGGAGAGACCCAGTACTTC. Amino acids: CASSLPPGETQYF.

V is TRBV10-3 and J is TRBJ2-5, with 9 bases fitting TRBD1. The germline V gene encodes CDR1 ENHRY and CDR2 SYGVKD. This CDR3 region has 14 residues. J gave up 4 bases and V 5 bases, and 5 bases lay outside the gene matches. CDR3 sequence reads: CAISSTGGAETQYF. The CDR3 region has the DNA TGTGCCATCAGTTCCACAGGGGGCGCAGAGACCCAGTACTTC.

The V call is TRBV14, the J call TRBJ2-4, with unresolved D. V shed 5 bases and J shed 1 base, with 15 bases lying between them. This CDR3 is built from 16 residues. CDR1 is SGHDN and CDR2 is FVKESK in the germline V gene. The CDR3 spells CASSSTRAIAKNIQYF. The DNA of the CDR3 is TGTGCCAGCAGCTCAACCCGGGCTATCGCCAAAAACATTCAGTACTTC.

This clone was detected a few times. The DNA for the CDR3 is TGTGCCAGCAGCCGGGCCGGGACCCATCTGGGCTCACCCCTCCACTTT. Protein sequence: CASSRAGTHLGSPLHF. The chain uses TRBV14 and TRBJ1-6; D is possibly TRBD1 (5 bases). The ends were cut back, 4 bases at V and 10 bases at J, with 20 bases in the middle. Germline lookup yields CDR1 SGHDN and CDR2 FVKESK. The CDR3 sequence is 16 residues long.

This clone was recorded a few times. The chain links TRBV14 to TRBJ1-4, with a possible D match to TRBD1 (5 bases). The CDR3 totals 14 residues. V was shortened by 2 bases and J by 3 bases, with 7 bases between the two germline ends. The germline V gene encodes CDR1 SGHDN and CDR2 FVKESK. The CDR3 loop reads CASSQLGANEKLFF. The CDR3 DNA follows: TGTGCCAGCAGCCAATTGGGGGCTAATGAAAAACTGTTTTTT.

The chain couples TRBV6-5 to TRBJ2-1, with D tentatively TRBD1 (6 bases). CDR3 length: 14 amino acids. The germline gives CDR1 MNHEY, CDR2 SVGAGI. Trimming removed 6 bases at V and 2 bases at J, with 11 bases between. The CDR3 spells CASRTGPTYNEQFF. In nucleotides, the CDR3 is TGTGCCAGCAGGACAGGACCGACCTACAATGAGCAGTTCTTC.

This clone was seen only a few times. This chain joins TRBV9 and TRBJ1-1; the D gene is possibly TRBD1 (5 bases). The CDR3 is 13 residues long. Trimming left V 6 bases short and J 2 bases short, with 11 bases between. Germline assignment: CDR1 SGDLS and CDR2 YYNGEE. CDR3 nucleotide sequence: TGTGCCAGCACCGACAGTAGCAACACTGAAGCTTTCTTT. Its protein product is CASTDSSNTEAFF.

This clone showed up just a few times. V gene TRBV5-6 combines with J gene TRBJ2-7, with D tentatively TRBD1 or TRBD2 (5 bases each). The CDR3 consists of 14 residues. Per germline, CDR1 SGHDT and CDR2 YYEEEE. Trimming removed 4 bases from V and 4 bases from J, with 15 bases in between. DNA of the CDR3: TGTGCCAGCAGCGCCTGGGGACGGACTTACGAGCAGTACTTC. This sequence encodes CASSAWGRTYEQYF.

The CDR3 region has the DNA TGTGCCAGCAGTAGGGGGGCCGGGGAGACCCAGTACTTC. Amino acid sequence: CASSRGAGETQYF. The rearrangement uses TRBV6-1 and TRBJ2-5; possibly TRBD1 or TRBD2 for D (6 bases each). CDR3 length equals 13 residues. CDR1 and CDR2 from the germline V gene are MNHNS and SASEGT. V was trimmed by 5 bases and J by 5 bases, leaving 12 bases between them.

Note on this clone: Other DNA sequences in the sample encode the same CDR3. The gene calls are TRBV7-2 and TRBJ2-2, with D uncertain. CDR3 length equals 15 residues. The germline CDR1 and CDR2 sequences are SGHTA and FQGNSA. V lost 5 bases and J 7 bases, leaving 17 bases between the germline ends. This chain's CDR3 is CASSRRTGFGGELFF. CDR3 coding DNA: TGTGCCAGCAGCCGCCGAACGGGCTTCGGCGGGGAGCTGTTTTTT.

This chain joins TRBV13 and TRBJ2-7; TRBD1 agrees at 7 bases. V shed 5 bases and J 3 bases; nucleotides not matched to a gene: 4. Looked up from germline, CDR1 is PRHDT and CDR2 is FYEKMQ (reference sequence). The CDR3 sequence is 13 residues long. CDR3 bases: TGTGCCAGCAGCCCACAGGGGCGCTACGAGCAGTACTTC. Translation gives CASSPQGRYEQYF. Complete variable domain (other parts from reference TRBV13 and TRBJ2-7): AAGVIQSPRHLIKEKRETATLKCYPIPRHDTVYWYQQGPGQDPQFLISFYEKMQSDKGSIPDRFSAQQFSDYHSELNMSSLELGDSALYFCASSPQGRYEQYFGPGTRLTVT.

This clone was detected only a few times. V and J are TRBV7-2 and TRBJ1-6, with TRBD1 matching over 9 bases. Germline CDR1 SGHTA, CDR2 FQGNSA. With V trimmed by 1 base and J by 10 bases, 5 bases remained unmatched. The CDR3 has 15 residues. The CDR3 sequence is CASSLGTGAGSPLHF. In DNA form, the CDR3 reads TGTGCCAGCAGCTTAGGGACAGGGGCAGGGTCACCCCTCCACTTT. The full variable domain, its missing parts supplied by reference TRBV7-2 and TRBJ1-6, is GAGVSQSPSNKVTEKGKDVELRCDPISGHTALYWYRQSLGQGLEFLIYFQGNSAPDKSGLPSDRFSAERTGGSVSTLTIQRTQQEDSAVYLCASSLGTGAGSPLHFGNGTRLTVT.

The chain links TRBV25-1 to TRBJ2-5; 10 bases align to TRBD1. The germline CDR1 and CDR2 sequences are MGHDK and SYGVNS. V lost 6 bases and J lost 4; bases outside the gene matches: 14. The CDR3 is 17 residues long. The CDR3 DNA reads as TGTGCCAGCAGCGAAAAATCGGGGGACAGGGGTGCAGAGACCCAGTACTTC. Translation: CASSEKSGDRGAETQYF.